This section outlines one T cell receptor (beta chain) sequence together with its context. The target antigen is unknown. Germline V gene data show CDR1 as SEHNR and CDR2 as FQNEAQ (reference sequence). The CDR3 has 14 amino acids. J lost 4 bases, V lost 2 bases, and 1 base had no gene match. These data are taken from a study of OX40 agonist ivuxolimab in advanced cancers. Study findings and constraints: Among the lowest peripheral clonal expansion occurred in 0.1-3.0 mg/kg partial responders.

TCRdb's copy holds only in-frame clones and misses some; the assay was immunoSEQ multiplex PCR. The sample shows approximately 58,000 clones, roughly 80% of them seen only once. This material consisted of CD4+ or CD8+ T cells sorted from blood, taken in a trial of the OX40 agonist ivuxolimab. The rearrangement links TRBV7-9 to TRBJ2-5, with TRBD1 matching over 10 bases. This TCR was sampled from an adult with an advanced solid tumor such as melanoma, head and neck, liver or kidney cancer. For the CDR3, the DNA is TGTGCCAGCAGCTTATGGACAGGGGGAGAGACCCAGTACTTC. As protein: CASSLWTGGETQYF.